This TCR beta chain was obtained from a study of T cell changes during pregnancy in multiple sclerosis. The V gene's germline CDR1 is KGHSH and CDR2 LQKENI. This CDR3 is 13 amino acids long. Trimming removed 6 bases at V and 8 bases at J, with 16 bases between. Clones were sequenced by immunoSEQ multiplex PCR, and TCRdb holds only the in-frame ones, with some missing. The sample consists of 85,000 to 130,000 clones, about 94% of them appearing once. The chain is built from TRBV18 and TRBJ1-2; perhaps TRBD1 as D (6 bases). The source material was peripheral blood, sampled before pregnancy. The TCR comes from a female donor with multiple sclerosis, enrolled in a pregnancy study. CDR3 coding DNA: TGTGCCAGCTCCCCCCGGGGGGGCGAAGGCTACACCTTC. Protein sequence: CASSPRGGEGYTF.